The entry that follows covers one TCR beta chain sequence. Its specificity is unknown. The sample belongs to a study of T-cell memory formation after mild COVID-19. Study-level points and caveats: Later expanders leaned toward CD4+, whereas clones contracting from day 15 to 85 were balanced CD4/CD8. Contracting CD4+ clones sat mainly in CM and EM; CD8+ in EMRA. The study detected some responding clones in pre-infection memory, suggesting cross-reactive memory joined.

TCRdb passed the 5' RACE reads through MiXCR, listing each CDR3 protein once. Seen here are approximately 150,000 distinct CDR3 sequences, around 13% observed once, and the top ten hold roughly an eighth. The germline CDR1 and CDR2 sequences are LNHNV and YYDKDF (reference sequence). The CDR3 extends over 14 amino acids. V was clipped by 5 bases and J by 5 bases, with 12 bases between them. The material sequenced was PBMCs or a T cell subset sorted from them (not recorded which). The J gene is TRBJ2-2, the V gene TRBV15; D is possibly TRBD1 or TRBD2 (6 bases each). The receptor comes from an adult woman who had mild COVID-19 (a few samples of this study predate the infection). Cell type and time point are not known. Written as DNA, the CDR3 is TGTGCCACCAGCCGGGGGCGAGGGACCGGGGAGCTGTTTTTT. This translates into CATSRGRGTGELFF.